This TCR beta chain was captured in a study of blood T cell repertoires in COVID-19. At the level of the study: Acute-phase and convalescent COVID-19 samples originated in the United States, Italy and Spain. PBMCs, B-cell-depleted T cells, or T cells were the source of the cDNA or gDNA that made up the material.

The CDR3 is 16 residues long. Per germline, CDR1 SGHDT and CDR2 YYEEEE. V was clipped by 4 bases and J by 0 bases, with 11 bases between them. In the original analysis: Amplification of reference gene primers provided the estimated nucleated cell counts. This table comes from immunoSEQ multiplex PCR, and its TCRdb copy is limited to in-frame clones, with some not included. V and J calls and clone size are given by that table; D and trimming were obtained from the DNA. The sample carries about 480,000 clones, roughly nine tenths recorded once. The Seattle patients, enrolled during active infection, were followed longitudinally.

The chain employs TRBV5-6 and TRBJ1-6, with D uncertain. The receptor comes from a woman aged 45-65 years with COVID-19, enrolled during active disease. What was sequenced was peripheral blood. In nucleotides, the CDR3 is TGTGCCAGCAGCCCGCGCCGGGACTCCTATAATTCACCCCTCCACTTT. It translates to CASSPRRDSYNSPLHF.